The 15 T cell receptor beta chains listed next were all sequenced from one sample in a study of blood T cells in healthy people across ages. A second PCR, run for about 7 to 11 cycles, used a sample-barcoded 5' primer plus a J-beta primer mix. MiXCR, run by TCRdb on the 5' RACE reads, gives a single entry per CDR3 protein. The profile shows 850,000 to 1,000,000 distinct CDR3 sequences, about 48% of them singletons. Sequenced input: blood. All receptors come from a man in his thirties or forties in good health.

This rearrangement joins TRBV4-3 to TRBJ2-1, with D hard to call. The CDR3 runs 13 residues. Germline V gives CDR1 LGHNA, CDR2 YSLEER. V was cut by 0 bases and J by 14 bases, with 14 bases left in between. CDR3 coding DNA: TGCGCCAGCAGCCAAGAGCTTTCCGATCGGGAGTTCTTC. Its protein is CASSQELSDREFF.

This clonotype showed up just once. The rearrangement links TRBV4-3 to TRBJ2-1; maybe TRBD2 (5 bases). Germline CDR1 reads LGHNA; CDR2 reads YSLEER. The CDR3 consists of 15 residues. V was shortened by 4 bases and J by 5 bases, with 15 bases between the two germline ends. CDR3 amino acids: CASSRSSSTHNEQFF. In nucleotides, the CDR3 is TGCGCCAGCAGCCGTTCTAGCTCGACCCACAATGAGCAGTTCTTC.

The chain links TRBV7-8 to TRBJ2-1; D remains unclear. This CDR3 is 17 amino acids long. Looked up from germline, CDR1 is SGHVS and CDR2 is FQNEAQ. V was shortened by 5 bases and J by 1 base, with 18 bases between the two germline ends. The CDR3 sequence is CASSPYRAVLSYNEQFF. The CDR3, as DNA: TGTGCCAGCAGCCCCTACCGGGCCGTGTTATCCTACAATGAGCAGTTCTTC.

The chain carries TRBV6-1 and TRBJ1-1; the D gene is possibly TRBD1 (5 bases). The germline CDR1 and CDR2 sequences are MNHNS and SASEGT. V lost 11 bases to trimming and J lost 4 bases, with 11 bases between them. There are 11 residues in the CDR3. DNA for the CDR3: TGTGCCGCTCGTGGGGGCACTGAAGCTTTCTTT. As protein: CAARGGTEAFF.

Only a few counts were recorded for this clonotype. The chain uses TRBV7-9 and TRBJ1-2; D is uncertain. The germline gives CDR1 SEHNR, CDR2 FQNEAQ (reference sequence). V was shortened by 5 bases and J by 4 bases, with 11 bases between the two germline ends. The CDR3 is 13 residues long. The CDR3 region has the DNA TGTGCCAGCAGCCAAGACACCTTCTATGGCTACACCTTC. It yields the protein CASSQDTFYGYTF.

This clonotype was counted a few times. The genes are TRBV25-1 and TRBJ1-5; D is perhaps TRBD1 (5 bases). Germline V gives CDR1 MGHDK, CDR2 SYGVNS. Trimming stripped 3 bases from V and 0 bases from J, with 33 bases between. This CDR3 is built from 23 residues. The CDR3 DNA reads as TGTGCCAGCAGTGATTCTCCTCTCGGTATAGGGGCTACTCCCCGACATAGCAATCAGCCCCAGCATTTT. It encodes CASSDSPLGIGATPRHSNQPQHF. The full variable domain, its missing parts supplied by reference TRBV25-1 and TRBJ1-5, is EADIYQTPRYLVIGTGKKITLECSQTMGHDKMYWYQQDPGMELHLIHYSYGVNSTEKGDLSSESTVSRIRTEHFPLTLESARPSHTSQYLCASSDSPLGIGATPRHSNQPQHFGDGTRLSIL.

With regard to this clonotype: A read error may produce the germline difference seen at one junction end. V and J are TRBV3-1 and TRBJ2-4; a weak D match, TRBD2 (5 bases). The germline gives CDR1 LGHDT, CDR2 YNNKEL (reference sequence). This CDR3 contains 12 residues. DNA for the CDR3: TGTACCAGCAGCTTCGGGGTCGGGGAGCAGTACTTC. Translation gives CTSSFGVGEQYF.

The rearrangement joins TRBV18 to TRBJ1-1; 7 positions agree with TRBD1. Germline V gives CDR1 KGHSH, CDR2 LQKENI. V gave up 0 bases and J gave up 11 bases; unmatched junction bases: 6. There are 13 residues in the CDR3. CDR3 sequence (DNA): TGTGCCAGCTCACCACCGGAGGGGGCCCTCGCTTTCTTT. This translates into CASSPPEGALAFF.

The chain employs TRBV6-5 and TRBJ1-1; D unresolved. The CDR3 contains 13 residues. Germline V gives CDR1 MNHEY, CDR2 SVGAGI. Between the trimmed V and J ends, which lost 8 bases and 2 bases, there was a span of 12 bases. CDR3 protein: CASLRRANTEAFF. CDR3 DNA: TGTGCCAGCTTACGACGTGCCAACACTGAAGCTTTCTTT.

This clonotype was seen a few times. The CDR3 sequence: CASSPIQVSGKLFF. The CDR3 DNA reads TGTGCCAGCAGCCCGATCCAAGTTTCAGGAAAACTGTTTTTT. The chain carries TRBV5-5 and TRBJ1-4; D is unclear. V lost 4 bases and J lost 10, with 17 bases in between. The CDR3 extends over 14 amino acids. From germline, CDR1 is SGHKS and CDR2 YYEKEE (reference sequence).

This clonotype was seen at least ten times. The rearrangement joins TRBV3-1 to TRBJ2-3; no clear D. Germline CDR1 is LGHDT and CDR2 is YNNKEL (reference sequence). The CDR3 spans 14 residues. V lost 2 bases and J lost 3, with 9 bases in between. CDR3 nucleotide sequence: TGTGCCAGCAGCCAAAGGCCTGGGACAGATACGCAGTATTTT. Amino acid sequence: CASSQRPGTDTQYF.

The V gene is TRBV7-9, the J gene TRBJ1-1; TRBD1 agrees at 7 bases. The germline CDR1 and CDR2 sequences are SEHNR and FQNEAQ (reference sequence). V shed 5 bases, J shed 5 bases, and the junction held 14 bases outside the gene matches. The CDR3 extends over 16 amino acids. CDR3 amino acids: CASSRAPGQRTTEAFF. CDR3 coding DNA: TGTGCCAGCAGCCGCGCACCGGGACAGAGAACTACTGAAGCTTTCTTT.

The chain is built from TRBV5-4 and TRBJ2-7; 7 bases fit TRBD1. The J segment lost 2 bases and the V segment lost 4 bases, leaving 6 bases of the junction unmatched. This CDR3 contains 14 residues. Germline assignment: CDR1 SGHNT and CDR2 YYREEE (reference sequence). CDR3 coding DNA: TGTGCCAGCAGCACTGGACAGGCCCCCTACGAGCAGTACTTC. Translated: CASSTGQAPYEQYF. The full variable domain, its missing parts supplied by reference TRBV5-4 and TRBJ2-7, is ETGVTQSPTHLIKTRGQQVTLRCSSQSGHNTVSWYQQALGQGPQFIFQYYREEENGRGNFPPRFSGLQFPNYSSELNVNALELDDSALYLCASSTGQAPYEQYFGPGTRLTVT.

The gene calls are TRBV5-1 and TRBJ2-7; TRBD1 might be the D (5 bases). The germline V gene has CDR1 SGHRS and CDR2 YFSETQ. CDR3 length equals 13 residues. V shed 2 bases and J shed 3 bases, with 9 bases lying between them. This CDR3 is CASSLQQVYEQYF. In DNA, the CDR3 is TGCGCCAGCAGCTTACAACAGGTCTACGAGCAGTACTTC.

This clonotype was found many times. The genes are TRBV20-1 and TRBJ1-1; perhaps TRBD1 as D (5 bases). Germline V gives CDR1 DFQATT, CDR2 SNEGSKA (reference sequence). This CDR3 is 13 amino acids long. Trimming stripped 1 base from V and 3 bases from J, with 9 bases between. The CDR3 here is CSARGETDTEAFF. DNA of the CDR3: TGCAGTGCTAGAGGGGAGACAGACACTGAAGCTTTCTTT.